This is a list of T cell receptor beta chains from one sample in a study of human T cells and chemical hapten exposure. A single record per CDR3 protein comes from TCRdb applying MiXCR to the RACE reads. The sample records 180,000 or so distinct CDR3 sequences, under 35% being singletons. Sequenced here: whole blood, sampled in connection with sensitization to the hapten diphenylcyclopropenone (DPC). These receptors came from a woman aged 25 to 39 with alopecia areata. Some clones in this sample may be carry-over from other donors' samples. The CDR3 runs from the conserved cysteine through the conserved F or W. The order of the fields is J gene, V gene, D gene, clone size, CDR3 protein, CDR3 DNA. D genes are given only for firm matches. A row's size may be missing; if present it is once, few, many or a size class.

TRBJ2-5,TRBV2,-,-,CASSDAGSYGTQYF,TGTGCCAGCAGTGATGCAGGGTCATATGGGACCCAGTACTTC
TRBJ2-5,TRBV28,-,few,CASRGTLEETQYF,TGTGCCAGCAGGGGGACTTTGGAAGAGACCCAGTACTTC
TRBJ2-7,TRBV4-1,-,-,CASSQERQGEQYF,TGCGCCAGCAGCCAAGAAAGGCAGGGCGAGCAGTACTTC
TRBJ1-6,TRBV28,-,-,CASSLRDARSVSYNSPLHF,TGTGCCAGCAGTCTCCGGGACGCAAGGTCGGTCTCCTATAATTCACCCCTCCACTTT
TRBJ2-1,TRBV29-1,-,-,CSVGGGSGQNEQFF,TGCAGCGTTGGGGGGGGCTCAGGGCAGAATGAGCAGTTCTTC
TRBJ2-1,TRBV5-1,TRBD2,-,CASSLLLEREYVFF,TGCGCCAGCAGCTTGCTTTTGGAGCGGGAGTACGTGTTCTTC
TRBJ1-2,TRBV28,TRBD1,few,CASSSRPRDRRYGYTF,TGTGCCAGCAGTTCCCGCCCCCGGGACAGGCGTTATGGCTACACCTTC
TRBJ2-7,TRBV21-1,-,-,CASSLGRTEQYF,TGTGCCAGCAGCCTGGGCCGGACAGAGCAGTACTTC
TRBJ1-1,TRBV12-3/TRBV12-4,-,-,CASSLIPGRMLF,TGTGCCAGCAGTTTAATCCCAGGGAGAATGCTCTTT
TRBJ1-2,TRBV9,-,few,CASSVRGGSRGYTF,TGTGCCAGCAGCGTAAGGGGCGGATCCCGCGGCTACACCTTC
TRBJ2-5,TRBV24-1,-,few,CATVVVEETQYF,TGTGCCACCGTGGTAGTAGAAGAGACCCAGTACTTC
TRBJ2-7,TRBV6-5,-,few,CASSRDNEQYF,TGTGCCAGCAGCCGGGACAACGAGCAGTACTTC
TRBJ1-3,TRBV4-3,-,few,CASSQDDGARDTIYF,TGCGCCAGCAGCCAAGATGACGGGGCGCGGGACACCATATATTTT
TRBJ2-5,TRBV20-1,-,-,CSARTPMYQETQYF,TGCAGTGCTAGAACGCCAATGTACCAAGAGACCCAGTACTTC
TRBJ2-2,TRBV5-1,TRBD2,-,CASSEAGGLNTGELFF,TGCGCCAGCAGCGAAGCGGGGGGGCTCAACACCGGGGAGCTGTTTTTT
TRBJ2-7,TRBV6-2/TRBV6-3,TRBD1,once,CASSYFLAGGSYEQYF,TGTGCCAGCAGTTACTTTTTGGCAGGGGGCTCCTACGAGCAGTACTTC
TRBJ1-6,TRBV2,-,many,CASRKDTDGSPLHF,TGTGCCAGCAGGAAGGACACGGACGGATCACCCCTCCACTTT
TRBJ2-4,TRBV28,-,-,CASSSGSWNKNIQYF,TGTGCCAGCAGTTCGGGAAGCTGGAACAAAAACATTCAGTACTTC
TRBJ1-2,TRBV4-1,-,few,CASSQPRRGARYGYTF,TGCGCCAGCAGCCAACCCCGACGGGGGGCTAGGTATGGCTACACCTTC
TRBJ1-6,TRBV12-3/TRBV12-4,-,-,CASRRIENSPLHF,TGTGCCAGCAGGCGGATAGAGAATTCACCCCTCCACTTT
TRBJ2-7,TRBV29-1,TRBD1,-,CSVEMGDRASYEQYF,TGCAGCGTTGAAATGGGGGACAGGGCCTCCTACGAGCAGTACTTC
TRBJ2-1,TRBV6-5,-,-,CASSYSRPPIYNEQFF,TGTGCCAGCAGTTACTCGCGGCCGCCGATTTACAATGAGCAGTTCTTC
TRBJ1-1,TRBV29-1,-,-,CSVDGGGTEAFF,TGCAGCGTTGACGGGGGAGGGACTGAAGCTTTCTTT
TRBJ1-1,TRBV28,-,-,CASSFLGGRAEAFF,TGTGCCAGCAGTTTCTTGGGGGGTCGCGCTGAAGCTTTCTTT
TRBJ2-3,TRBV28,-,-,CASSGTGKLTDTQYF,TGTGCCAGCAGTGGAACCGGGAAACTCACAGATACGCAGTATTTT
TRBJ1-3,TRBV7-2,-,few,CASSLAPGQVSGNTIYF,TGTGCCAGCAGCTTAGCCCCGGGGCAGGTCTCTGGAAACACCATATATTTT
TRBJ1-4,TRBV19,TRBD1,-,CASNSGGAWSTNEKLFF,TGTGCCAGTAACTCAGGGGGCGCGTGGTCAACTAATGAAAAACTGTTTTTT
TRBJ1-5,TRBV6-5,-,-,CASSSDTFNQPQHF,TGTGCCAGCAGTTCGGACACCTTCAATCAGCCCCAGCATTTT
TRBJ2-3,TRBV28,-,few,CASSFRDPRRYF,TGTGCCAGCAGTTTCCGGGACCCTAGGCGGTATTTT
TRBJ1-1,TRBV5-6,-,once,CASSKRGRPEAFF,TGTGCCAGCAGCAAGCGGGGGCGGCCTGAAGCTTTCTTT
TRBJ2-7,TRBV28,-,few,CASSLAQGFYEQYF,TGTGCCAGCAGTTTAGCCCAGGGTTTCTACGAGCAGTACTTC
TRBJ2-5,TRBV24-1,-,few,CATSDLWRQETQYF,TGTGCCACCAGTGATTTGTGGCGGCAAGAGACCCAGTACTTC
TRBJ1-1,TRBV21-1,-,many,CASSKDGEGHENTEAFF,TGTGCCAGCAGCAAAGACGGGGAGGGACACGAGAACACTGAAGCTTTCTTT
TRBJ1-1,TRBV27,-,-,CASSLSKNTEAFF,TGTGCCAGCAGTTTATCTAAGAACACTGAAGCTTTCTTT
TRBJ1-6,TRBV6-2/TRBV6-3,TRBD1,few,CASSYGDRDYSPLHF,TGTGCCAGCAGTTACGGGGACAGGGATTATTCACCCCTCCACTTT
TRBJ2-1,TRBV5-6,TRBD2,-,CASSGRQGRYGLAGAYYNEQFF,TGTGCCAGCAGCGGAAGACAGGGGCGCTATGGACTAGCGGGAGCTTACTACAATGAGCAGTTCTTC
TRBJ2-3,TRBV7-2,TRBD2,many,CASSLASGGSDTQYF,TGTGCCAGCAGCTTAGCTAGCGGGGGCTCAGATACGCAGTATTTT
TRBJ1-5,TRBV7-2,-,many,CASRPRGDSNQPQHF,TGTGCCAGCAGACCCCGGGGCGATAGCAATCAGCCCCAGCATTTT
TRBJ1-3,TRBV7-2,-,many,CASSSELSGNTIYF,TGTGCCAGCAGCTCAGAGCTCTCTGGAAACACCATATATTTT
TRBJ1-5,TRBV28,-,few,CASSLYSDQPQHF,TGTGCCAGCAGTTTATACTCAGATCAGCCCCAGCATTTT
TRBJ2-7,TRBV2,-,few,CASSLDWLGDYEQYF,TGTGCCAGCAGCTTAGACTGGTTGGGGGACTACGAGCAGTACTTC
TRBJ2-1,TRBV23-1,-,-,CASSRLRDNEQFF,TGCGCCAGCAGTCGACTCCGGGACAATGAGCAGTTCTTC
TRBJ2-3,TRBV9,-,many,CASSVLSGPDTQYF,TGTGCCAGCAGCGTCCTTTCGGGACCAGATACGCAGTATTTT
TRBJ2-7,TRBV2,TRBD1,-,CASSEYETGSHEQYF,TGTGCCAGCAGTGAATATGAGACAGGGAGCCACGAGCAGTACTTC
TRBJ2-1,TRBV4-2,-,-,CASSQDGGAGNEQFF,TGTGCCAGCAGCCAAGACGGAGGGGCGGGGAATGAGCAGTTCTTC
TRBJ2-5,TRBV29-1,TRBD1,-,CSVEGAGQGVSPYF,TGCAGCGTTGAAGGGGCGGGACAGGGGGTCTCGCCGTACTTC
TRBJ1-1,TRBV4-3,-,-,CASSQDSAWEAEAFF,TGCGCCAGCAGCCAAGATAGTGCCTGGGAGGCTGAAGCTTTCTTT
TRBJ1-1,TRBV18,TRBD1,-,CASSPPGGGPYTEAFF,TGTGCCAGCTCACCTCCAGGGGGGGGACCCTACACTGAAGCTTTCTTT
TRBJ2-3,TRBV20-1,TRBD2,few,CSASRGGRLTDTQYF,TGCAGTGCAAGCCGGGGGGGCAGGCTCACAGATACGCAGTATTTT
TRBJ1-2,TRBV3-1,-,few,CASSQGPGLTGDGYTF,TGTGCCAGCAGCCAAGGACCCGGACTCACGGGGGATGGCTACACCTTC
TRBJ1-6,TRBV7-2,-,-,CASSGWPDNSPLHF,TGTGCCAGCAGCGGGTGGCCGGATAATTCACCCCTCCACTTT
TRBJ1-6,TRBV18,TRBD1,-,CASSPQGAELSPLHF,TGTGCCAGCTCACCACAGGGGGCGGAATTATCACCCCTCCACTTT
TRBJ2-4,TRBV5-8,TRBD2,few,CASTLLAGATKNIQYF,TGTGCCAGCACGTTACTAGCGGGAGCGACCAAAAACATTCAGTACTTC
TRBJ2-2,TRBV20-1,TRBD1,-,CSARDRVAGELFF,TGCAGTGCTAGGGACAGGGTGGCCGGGGAGCTGTTTTTT
TRBJ1-5,TRBV2,-,-,CASSEGRASNQPQHF,TGTGCCAGCAGTGAAGGGAGAGCCAGCAATCAGCCCCAGCATTTT
TRBJ1-2,TRBV28,TRBD1,-,CASSRQGKDGYTF,TGTGCCAGCAGTAGACAGGGGAAGGACGGCTACACCTTC
TRBJ2-3,TRBV6-5,-,few,CASSSRGVDTQYF,TGTGCCAGCAGTTCCCGTGGGGTTGATACGCAGTATTTT
TRBJ1-1,TRBV10-3,TRBD1,-,CAISRPGQGNTEAFF,TGTGCCATCAGCCGTCCGGGACAGGGAAACACTGAAGCTTTCTTT
TRBJ2-7,TRBV20-1,TRBD2,few,CSARVLLAPYEQYF,TGCAGTGCTAGAGTCCTACTAGCGCCATACGAGCAGTACTTC
TRBJ2-1,TRBV20-1,TRBD2,-,CSASGTSGSREQFF,TGCAGTGCTTCCGGGACTAGCGGGAGCCGGGAGCAGTTCTTC